This T cell receptor beta chain was obtained from a study of T cells in Graves' hyperthyroidism and ophthalmopathy. Study-wide context: At initial diagnosis, before any treatment had begun, peripheral blood was obtained.

There were TCR beta CDR3 regions amplified from RNA transcripts. Initially, a first-round RT-PCR of the TCR CDR3 employed the HTBI primer set. Via MiXCR, TCRdb re-called the multiplex PCR reads, giving one row per CDR3 protein. The table includes around 420,000 distinct CDR3 sequences, about a sixth detected once. General study findings and limits: A model of 13 V-J pairs discriminated ophthalmopathy from stable hyperthyroidism.

Germline lookup yields CDR1 SGDLS and CDR2 YYNGEE. The J segment lost 3 bases and the V segment lost 0 bases, leaving 5 bases of the junction unmatched. This CDR3 is built from 15 residues. This clonotype was seen a single time. The antigen is unknown. Those with hyperthyroidism were 18 to 65 years old, newly diagnosed, and ill for under 2 months. Exclusion of a patient resulted from uncontrolled infection, other autoimmune disease, pregnancy or lactation. This TCR came from a woman aged 18-35 years with Graves' hyperthyroidism. The sequencing input was blood. The chain has TRBV9 and TRBJ2-7, with 8 bases that match TRBD2. CDR3 nucleotide sequence: TGTGCCAGCAGCGTAGATTCTAGCGGGTACTACGAGCAGTACTTC. Its translation is CASSVDSSGYYEQYF.